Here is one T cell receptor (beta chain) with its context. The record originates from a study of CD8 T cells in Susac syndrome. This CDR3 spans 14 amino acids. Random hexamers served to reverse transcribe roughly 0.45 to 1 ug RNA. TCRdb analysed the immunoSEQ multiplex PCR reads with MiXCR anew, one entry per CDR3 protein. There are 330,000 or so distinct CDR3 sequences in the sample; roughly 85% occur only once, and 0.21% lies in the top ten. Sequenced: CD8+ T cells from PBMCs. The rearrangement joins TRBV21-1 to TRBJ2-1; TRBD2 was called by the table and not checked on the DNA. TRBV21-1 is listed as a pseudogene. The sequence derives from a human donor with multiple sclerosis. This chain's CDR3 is CASSKGGAGNEQFF. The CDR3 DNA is TGTGCCAGCAGCAAAGGGGGAGCGGGAAATGAGCAGTTCTTC.